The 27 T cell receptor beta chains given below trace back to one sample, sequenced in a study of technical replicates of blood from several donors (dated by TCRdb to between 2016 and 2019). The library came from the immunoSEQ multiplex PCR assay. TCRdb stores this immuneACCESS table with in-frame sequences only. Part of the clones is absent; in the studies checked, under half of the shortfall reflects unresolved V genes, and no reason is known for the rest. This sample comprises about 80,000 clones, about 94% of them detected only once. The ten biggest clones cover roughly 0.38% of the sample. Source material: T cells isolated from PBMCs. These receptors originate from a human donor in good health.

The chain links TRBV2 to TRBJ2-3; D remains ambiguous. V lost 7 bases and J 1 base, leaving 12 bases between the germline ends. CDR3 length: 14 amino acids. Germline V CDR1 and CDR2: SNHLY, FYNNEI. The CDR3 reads CASISTFRTDTQYF. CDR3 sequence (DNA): TGTGCCAGCATCTCTACTTTCCGCACAGATACGCAGTATTTT.

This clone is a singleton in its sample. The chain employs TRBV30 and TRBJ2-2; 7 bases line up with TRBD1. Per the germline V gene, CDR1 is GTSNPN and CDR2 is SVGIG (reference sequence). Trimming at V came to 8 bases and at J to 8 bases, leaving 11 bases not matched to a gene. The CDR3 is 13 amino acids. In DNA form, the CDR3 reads TGTGCCGGGGATGTGGCAGGGGGAGGGGAGCTGTTTTTT. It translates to CAGDVAGGGELFF.

The CDR3 sequence: CATSRVRDTQYF. DNA of the CDR3: TGTGCCACCAGCAGAGTCCGAGATACGCAGTATTTT. The rearrangement links TRBV15 to TRBJ2-3; no reliable D call. Per the germline V gene, CDR1 is LNHNV and CDR2 is YYDKDF (reference sequence). The CDR3 is 12 residues long. The V and J ends lost 1 base and 5 bases respectively, with 4 bases between them.

CDR3 DNA sequence: TGTGCCAATGGACAGGGGGCCAATCAGCCCCAGCATTTT. It specifies CANGQGANQPQHF. V is TRBV6-1 and J is TRBJ1-5; 11 bases map to TRBD1. The length of the CDR3 is 13 residues. V shed 10 bases, J shed 3 bases, and the junction held 2 bases outside the gene matches. In germline, CDR1 is MNHNS, CDR2 SASEGT.

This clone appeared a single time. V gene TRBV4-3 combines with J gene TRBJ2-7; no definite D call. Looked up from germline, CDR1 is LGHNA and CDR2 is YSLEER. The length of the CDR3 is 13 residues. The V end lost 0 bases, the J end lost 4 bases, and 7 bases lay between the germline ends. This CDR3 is CASSQETSYEQYF. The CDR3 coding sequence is TGCGCCAGCAGCCAAGAAACTTCGTACGAGCAGTACTTC.

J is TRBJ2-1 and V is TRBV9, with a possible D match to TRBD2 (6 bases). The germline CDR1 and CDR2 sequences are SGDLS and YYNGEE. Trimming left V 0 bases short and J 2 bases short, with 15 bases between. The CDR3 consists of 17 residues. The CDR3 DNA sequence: TGTGCCAGCAGCGTAGGCACGGGAGAAGGACCCTACAATGAGCAGTTCTTC. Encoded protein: CASSVGTGEGPYNEQFF. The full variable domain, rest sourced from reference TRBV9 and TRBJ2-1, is DSGVTQTPKHLITATGQRVTLRCSPRSGDLSVYWYQQSLDQGLQFLIQYYNGEERAKGNILERFSAQQFPDLHSELNLSSLELGDSALYFCASSVGTGEGPYNEQFFGPGTRLTVL.

The CDR3 here is CASSVNPVGAKNIQYF. CDR3 coding DNA: TGTGCCAGCAGCGTTAACCCGGTCGGAGCCAAAAACATTCAGTACTTC. This chain uses TRBV9 with TRBJ2-4; D is ambiguous. The CDR3 contains 16 residues. Germline V lookup: CDR1 SGDLS, CDR2 YYNGEE. V was shortened by 2 bases and J by 0 bases, with 12 bases between the two germline ends.

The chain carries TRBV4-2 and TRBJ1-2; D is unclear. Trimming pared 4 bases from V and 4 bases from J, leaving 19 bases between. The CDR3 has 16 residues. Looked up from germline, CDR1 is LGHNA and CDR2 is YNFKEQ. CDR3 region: CASSLIIDEGSYGYTF. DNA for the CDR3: TGTGCCAGCAGCCTCATTATAGATGAGGGAAGCTATGGCTACACCTTC.

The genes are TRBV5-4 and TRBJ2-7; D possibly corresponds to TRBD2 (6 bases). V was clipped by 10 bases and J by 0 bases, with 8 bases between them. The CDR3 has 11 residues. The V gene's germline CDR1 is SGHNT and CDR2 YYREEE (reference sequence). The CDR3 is CAVSGSYEQYF. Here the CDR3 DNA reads TGTGCCGTTAGCGGCTCCTACGAGCAGTACTTC. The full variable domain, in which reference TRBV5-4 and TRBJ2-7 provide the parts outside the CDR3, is ETGVTQSPTHLIKTRGQQVTLRCSSQSGHNTVSWYQQALGQGPQFIFQYYREEENGRGNFPPRFSGLQFPNYSSELNVNALELDDSALYLCAVSGSYEQYFGPGTRLTVT.

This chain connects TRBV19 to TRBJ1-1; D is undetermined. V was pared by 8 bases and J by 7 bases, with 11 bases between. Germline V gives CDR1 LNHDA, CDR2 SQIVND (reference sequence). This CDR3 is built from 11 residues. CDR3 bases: TGTGCCAGTCGGGAGGGAGGTGAAGCTTTCTTT. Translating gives CASREGGEAFF.

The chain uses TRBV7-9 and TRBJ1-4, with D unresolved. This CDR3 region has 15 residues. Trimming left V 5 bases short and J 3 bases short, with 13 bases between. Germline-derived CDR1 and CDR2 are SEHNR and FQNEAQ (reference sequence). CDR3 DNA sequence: TGTGCCAGCAGCGAGAATGAGCGATCTAATGAAAAACTGTTTTTT. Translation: CASSENERSNEKLFF.

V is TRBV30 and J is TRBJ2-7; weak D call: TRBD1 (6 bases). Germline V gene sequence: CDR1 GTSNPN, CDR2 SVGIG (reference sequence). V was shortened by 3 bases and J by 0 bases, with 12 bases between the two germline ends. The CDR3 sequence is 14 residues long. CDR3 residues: CAWSRGENSYEQYF. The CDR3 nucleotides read TGTGCCTGGAGCAGGGGCGAGAACTCCTACGAGCAGTACTTC.

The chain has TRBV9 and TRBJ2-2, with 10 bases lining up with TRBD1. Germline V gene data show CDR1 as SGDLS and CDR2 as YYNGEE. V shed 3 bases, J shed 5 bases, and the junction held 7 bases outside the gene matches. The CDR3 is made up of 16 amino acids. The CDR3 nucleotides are TGTGCCAGCAGCGGCCGGGACAGGGGATTTACCGGGGAGCTGTTTTTT. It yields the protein CASSGRDRGFTGELFF.

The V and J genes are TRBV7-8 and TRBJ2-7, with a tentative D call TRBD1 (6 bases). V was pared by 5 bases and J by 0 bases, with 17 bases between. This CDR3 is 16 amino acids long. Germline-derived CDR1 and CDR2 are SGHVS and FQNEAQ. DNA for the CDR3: TGTGCCAGCAGCCCCGAATTGGGGACAAGCTCCTACGAGCAGTACTTC. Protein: CASSPELGTSSYEQYF.

CDR3 DNA: TGTGCCAGCAGCGTAGCAGCGCTTCTCACAGATACGCAGTATTTT. This encodes CASSVAALLTDTQYF. This rearrangement joins TRBV9 to TRBJ2-3; no reliable D call. The germline V gene encodes CDR1 SGDLS and CDR2 YYNGEE. The V end lost 0 bases, the J end lost 2 bases, and 10 bases lay between the germline ends. CDR3 length: 15 residues.

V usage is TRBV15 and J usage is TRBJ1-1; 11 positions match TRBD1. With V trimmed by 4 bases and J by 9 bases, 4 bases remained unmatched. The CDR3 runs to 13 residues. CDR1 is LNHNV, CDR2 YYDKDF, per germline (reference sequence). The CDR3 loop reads CATSTRTGGQAFF. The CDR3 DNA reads TGTGCCACCAGCACCAGGACAGGGGGCCAAGCTTTCTTT.

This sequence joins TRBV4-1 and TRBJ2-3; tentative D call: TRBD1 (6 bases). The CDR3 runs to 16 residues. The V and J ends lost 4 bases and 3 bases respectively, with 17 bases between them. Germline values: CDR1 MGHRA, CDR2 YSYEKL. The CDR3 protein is CASSLAQGRRTDTQYF. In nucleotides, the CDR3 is TGCGCCAGCAGCCTCGCTCAGGGGCGAAGGACAGATACGCAGTATTTT.

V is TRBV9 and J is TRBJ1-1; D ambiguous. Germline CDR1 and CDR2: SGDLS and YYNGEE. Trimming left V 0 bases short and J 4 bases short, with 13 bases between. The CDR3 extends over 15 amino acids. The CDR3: CASSVGGGIGTEAFF. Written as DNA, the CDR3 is TGTGCCAGCAGCGTAGGTGGCGGGATCGGCACTGAAGCTTTCTTT.

The CDR3 sequence is CASSLESAVRSYEQYF. The CDR3 coding sequence is TGTGCCAGCAGCTTGGAGTCCGCCGTGAGGTCCTACGAGCAGTACTTC. The chain carries TRBV5-5 and TRBJ2-7; D call uncertain. CDR3 length: 16 amino acids. V was pared by 0 bases and J by 1 base, with 14 bases between. Looked up from germline, CDR1 is SGHKS and CDR2 is YYEKEE (reference sequence).

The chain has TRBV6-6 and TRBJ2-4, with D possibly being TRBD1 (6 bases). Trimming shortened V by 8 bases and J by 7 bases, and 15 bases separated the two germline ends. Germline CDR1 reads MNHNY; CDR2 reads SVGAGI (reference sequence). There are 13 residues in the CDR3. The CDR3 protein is CASSTGQGNIQYF. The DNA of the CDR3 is TGTGCCAGCTCCACCGGCCAGGGGAACATTCAGTACTTC.

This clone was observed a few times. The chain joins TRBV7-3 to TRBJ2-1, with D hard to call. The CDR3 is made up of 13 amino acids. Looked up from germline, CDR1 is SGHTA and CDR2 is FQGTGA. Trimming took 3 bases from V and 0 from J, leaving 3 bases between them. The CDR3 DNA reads TGTGCCAGCAGCTTTAGCTCCTACAATGAGCAGTTCTTC. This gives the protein CASSFSSYNEQFF.

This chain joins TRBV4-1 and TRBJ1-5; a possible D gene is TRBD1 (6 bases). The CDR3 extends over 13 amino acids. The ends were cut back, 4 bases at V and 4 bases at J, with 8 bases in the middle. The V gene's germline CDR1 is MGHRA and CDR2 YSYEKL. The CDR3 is CASSLQGNQPQHF. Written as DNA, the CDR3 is TGCGCCAGCAGCCTACAGGGTAATCAGCCCCAGCATTTT.

The CDR3 loop reads CASSRDRNTEAFF. The DNA for the CDR3 is TGTGCCAGCAGCCGAGACAGAAACACTGAAGCTTTCTTT. This sequence joins TRBV6-5 and TRBJ1-1; D perhaps matches TRBD1 (5 bases). Germline values: CDR1 MNHEY, CDR2 SVGAGI. This CDR3 contains 13 residues. The germline V and J ends were trimmed by 6 bases and 2 bases, with 10 bases remaining between them.

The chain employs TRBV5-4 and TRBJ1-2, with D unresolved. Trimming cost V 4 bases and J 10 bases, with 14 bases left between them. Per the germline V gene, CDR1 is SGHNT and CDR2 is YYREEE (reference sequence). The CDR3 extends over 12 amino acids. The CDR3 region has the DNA TGTGCCAGCAGCAATACCGACACTGACTACACCTTC. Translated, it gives CASSNTDTDYTF.

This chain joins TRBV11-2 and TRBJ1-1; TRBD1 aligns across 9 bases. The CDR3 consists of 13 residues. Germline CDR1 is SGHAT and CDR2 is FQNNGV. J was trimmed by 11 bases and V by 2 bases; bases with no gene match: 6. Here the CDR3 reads CASSLYPGTGAFF. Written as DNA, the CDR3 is TGTGCCAGCAGCTTATACCCCGGGACAGGGGCTTTCTTT.

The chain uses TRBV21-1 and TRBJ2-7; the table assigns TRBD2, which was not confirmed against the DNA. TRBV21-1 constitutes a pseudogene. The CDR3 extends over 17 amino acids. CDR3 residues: CASSKGCPRVPLVEQYF. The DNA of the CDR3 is TGTGCCAGCAGCAAAGGTTGTCCGAGGGTACCCCTGGTAGAGCAGTACTTC.

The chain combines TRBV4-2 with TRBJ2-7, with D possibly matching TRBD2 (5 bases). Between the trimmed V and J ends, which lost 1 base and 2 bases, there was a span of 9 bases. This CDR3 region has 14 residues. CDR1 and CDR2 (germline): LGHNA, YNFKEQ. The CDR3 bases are TGTGCCAGCAGCCAAGGTTTGAGGGCCTACGAGCAGTACTTC. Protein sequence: CASSQGLRAYEQYF.